A single sample is the source of the 19 T cell receptor beta chains below, sequenced in a study of blood T cell repertoires in COVID-19. Clones were read by immunoSEQ multiplex PCR, and TCRdb kept only the in-frame ones, dropping some. The sample shows around 170,000 clones, 89% of them seen only once. Specimen: peripheral blood. Receptor source: a man aged 60-69 years with acute or convalescent COVID-19.

The chain joins TRBV12-3 or TRBV12-4 to TRBJ2-7; TRBD1 matches 8 bases. Unmatched junction bases numbered 8, after V lost 10 bases and J lost 6 bases. This CDR3 is built from 12 residues. In DNA form, the CDR3 reads TGTGCCACCACGGACAGGGCCGGCGAGCAGTACTTC. It codes for CATTDRAGEQYF.

The rearrangement joins TRBV4-1 to TRBJ2-7, with D unresolved. Germline CDR1 and CDR2: MGHRA and YSYEKL. Trimming pared 3 bases from V and 4 bases from J, leaving 16 bases between. The CDR3 runs to 15 residues. The DNA for the CDR3 is TGCGCCAGCAGCCACTTCGCCGAGAGGTTGTACGAGCAGTACTTC. Translated: CASSHFAERLYEQYF.

The chain recombines TRBV12-3 or TRBV12-4 with TRBJ1-2, with 9 nucleotides matching TRBD1. V lost 7 bases to trimming and J lost 6 bases; unmatched junction nucleotides: 6. The CDR3 contains 13 residues. The CDR3, as DNA: TGTGCCAGCACCCTGACAGGGGGAAATGGCTACACCTTC. Amino acids: CASTLTGGNGYTF.

The V call is TRBV30, the J call TRBJ1-1; D may be TRBD1 (6 bases). Germline-derived CDR1 and CDR2 are GTSNPN and SVGIG (reference sequence). The V and J ends lost 3 bases and 0 bases respectively, with 17 bases between them. The CDR3 is made up of 16 amino acids. The CDR3 DNA sequence: TGTGCCTGGAGGAGGAGACCGCAGGGGATGAACACTGAAGCTTTCTTT. Its translation: CAWRRRPQGMNTEAFF.

This clone is termed medium-sized (0.01 to 0.1%). The genes are TRBV4-1 and TRBJ2-2; D might be TRBD2 (6 bases). The CDR3 covers 14 residues. Germline CDR1 MGHRA, CDR2 YSYEKL. The V gene lost 3 bases and the J gene lost 6 bases, with 11 bases spanning the gap. The CDR3 DNA is TGCGCCAGCAGCCAGGGGACTCTCGCCGGGGAGCTGTTTTTT. As protein: CASSQGTLAGELFF.

The V and J genes are TRBV19 and TRBJ1-5; D gene unclear. Trimming stripped 1 base from V and 6 bases from J, with 10 bases between. This CDR3 contains 14 residues. Germline V gives CDR1 LNHDA, CDR2 SQIVND (reference sequence). The CDR3 coding sequence is TGTGCCAGTAGTATAGGCGGGTATAGTCAGCCCCAGCATTTT. Its protein is CASSIGGYSQPQHF.

The chain joins TRBV7-6 to TRBJ2-2; 8 bases match TRBD1. CDR1 and CDR2 from the germline V gene are SGHVS and FNYEAQ. V dropped 4 bases and J dropped 1; count of bases not matched to a gene: 8. CDR3 size: 17 residues. CDR3 region: CASSSVSGTGNTGELFF. CDR3 coding DNA: TGTGCCAGCAGCTCAGTCTCCGGGACAGGGAACACCGGGGAGCTGTTTTTT.

The chain recombines TRBV4-1 with TRBJ2-5, with D possibly TRBD1 on 5 matching bases. V was trimmed by 0 bases and J by 2 bases, leaving 13 bases between them. The CDR3 is 16 residues long. Germline V gene data show CDR1 as MGHRA and CDR2 as YSYEKL. The CDR3 coding sequence is TGCGCCAGCAGCCAAGATTTGACAGCAACACAAGAGACCCAGTACTTC. This encodes CASSQDLTATQETQYF.

The genes are TRBV27 and TRBJ2-1, with TRBD1 matching over 7 bases. Trimming cost V 4 bases and J 7 bases; bases outside gene matches: 7. Germline assignment: CDR1 MNHEY and CDR2 SMNVEV (reference sequence). CDR3 length: 14 residues. The CDR3, as DNA: TGTGCCAGCAGTTACGGGGACAGATGGAATGAGCAGTTCTTC. Translated, it gives CASSYGDRWNEQFF.

This chain joins TRBV6-5 and TRBJ1-2; D unresolved. Germline values: CDR1 MNHEY, CDR2 SVGAGI. V lost 0 bases to trimming and J lost 7 bases, with 9 bases between them. CDR3 length equals 13 residues. CDR3: CASSYSTGSGYTF. CDR3 sequence (DNA): TGTGCCAGCAGTTACTCGACGGGTTCTGGCTACACCTTC.

The rearrangement links TRBV6-4 to TRBJ1-5; no definite D call. The CDR3 is 14 residues long. From germline, CDR1 is MRHNA and CDR2 SNTAGT. V was trimmed by 3 bases and J by 3 bases, leaving 9 bases between them. The CDR3 region is CASSEYGNNQPQHF. The CDR3 DNA follows: TGTGCCAGCAGTGAATACGGGAACAATCAGCCCCAGCATTTT.

This chain links TRBV7-8 with TRBJ2-1; D might be TRBD1 (5 bases). The V end was cut by 4 bases, the J end by 6 bases, with 13 bases between. The CDR3 has 14 amino acids. Per germline, CDR1 SGHVS and CDR2 FQNEAQ. This CDR3 is CASSSNGATNEQFF. Written as DNA, the CDR3 is TGTGCCAGCAGCTCGAATGGGGCGACCAATGAGCAGTTCTTC.

The V call is TRBV7-5, the J call TRBJ2-4; the table's D call TRBD2 went unverified against the DNA. TRBV7-5 is a pseudogene. The CDR3 contains 14 residues. The CDR3 coding sequence is TGTGCCAGAAGCTTAGAGGTAGAGGCGAACATTCAGTACTTC. Protein product: CARSLEVEANIQYF.

V is TRBV10-2 and J is TRBJ2-7; TRBD1 matches at 8 bases. CDR1 and CDR2 from the germline V gene are WSHSY and SAAADI. The CDR3 is 13 residues long. V was pared by 4 bases and J by 3 bases, with 2 bases of the junction left unmatched. The CDR3 DNA reads TGCGCCAGCAGTGTAGGACAGGGCTACGAGCAGTACTTC. It yields the protein CASSVGQGYEQYF.

The genes are TRBV5-1 and TRBJ2-5, with a tentative D call TRBD2 (6 bases). Germline CDR1 SGHRS, CDR2 YFSETQ. The CDR3 runs 14 residues. V lost 1 base and J 2 bases, leaving 9 bases between the germline ends. The chain's CDR3 is CASSLTSTQETQYF. The CDR3 coding sequence is TGCGCCAGCAGCTTGACTAGCACTCAAGAGACCCAGTACTTC.

CDR3 loop: CASSSQTGRTFF. The CDR3 nucleotides read TGTGCCAGCAGTTCCCAGACAGGGCGGACTTTCTTT. The rearrangement joins TRBV6-5 to TRBJ1-1; 7 nucleotides align to TRBD1. The ends lost 4 bases at V and 12 bases at J; junction bases unmatched: 8. Per the germline V gene, CDR1 is MNHEY and CDR2 is SVGAGI. There are 12 residues in the CDR3.

CDR3 sequence reads: CASRINVARVIYGYTF. CDR3 DNA: TGTGCCAGCAGGATAAACGTGGCCAGGGTTATCTATGGCTACACCTTC. The chain has TRBV21-1 and TRBJ1-2; the D call TRBD1 from the table was never checked on the DNA. TRBV21-1 has pseudogene status. The CDR3 has 16 residues.

This chain links TRBV5-1 with TRBJ2-3; possibly TRBD2 for D (6 bases). Germline values: CDR1 SGHRS, CDR2 YFSETQ. This CDR3 comprises 15 residues. With 3 bases removed from V and 4 bases from J, the gap between germline ends came to 15 bases. The CDR3 is CASSSLGGNADTQYF. The CDR3 DNA sequence: TGCGCCAGCAGCTCCCTTGGGGGGAACGCAGATACGCAGTATTTT. The complete variable domain, with remaining parts taken from reference TRBV5-1 and TRBJ2-3, reads KAGVTQTPRYLIKTRGQQVTLSCSPISGHRSVSWYQQTPGQGLQFLFEYFSETQRNKGNFPGRFSGRQFSNSRSEMNVSTLELGDSALYLCASSSLGGNADTQYFGPGTRLTVL.

The V gene is TRBV27, the J gene TRBJ2-7; D is perhaps TRBD1 (5 bases). The CDR3 totals 14 residues. Per the germline V gene, CDR1 is MNHEY and CDR2 is SMNVEV (reference sequence). V dropped 2 bases and J dropped 0 bases, with 8 bases sitting between them. The CDR3 spells CASSLDRSSYEQYF. The CDR3 DNA reads as TGTGCCAGCAGTTTAGACAGAAGCTCCTACGAGCAGTACTTC.